One sample yielded the 22 T cell receptor beta chains listed below, sequenced in a study of cytomegalovirus exposure and HLA in healthy donors. PCR primers comprised 60 Vbeta and 13 Jbeta primers. The protocol was immunoSEQ multiplex PCR, while the TCRdb copy is restricted to in-frame clones and leaves out a portion. The data hold some 150,000 clones, with roughly 76% observed a single time. Sequences were obtained from PBMCs. The receptors stem from a man aged 18 to 30 in good health and CMV-seronegative.

This clone has more than one count but fewer than ten. This sequence joins TRBV5-4 and TRBJ2-6, with 7 bases lining up with TRBD1. The length of the CDR3 is 14 residues. J was trimmed by 1 base and V by 9 bases; bases with no gene match: 4. Per the germline V gene, CDR1 is SGHNT and CDR2 is YYREEE (reference sequence). The CDR3 nucleotides read TGTGCCAACTCACAGGGGTCTGGGGCCAACGTCCTGACTTTC. The encoded protein is CANSQGSGANVLTF.

The chain carries TRBV6-5 and TRBJ2-3; no clear D. Germline V CDR1 and CDR2: MNHEY, SVGAGI. This CDR3 contains 12 residues. V was cut by 4 bases and J by 6 bases, with 8 bases left in between. The CDR3: CASSSRLDTQYF. DNA for the CDR3: TGTGCCAGCAGTTCCCGACTCGATACGCAGTATTTT.

This chain connects TRBV28 to TRBJ2-7; the D gene is possibly TRBD2 (5 bases). Germline V lookup: CDR1 MDHEN, CDR2 SYDVKM. This CDR3 has 14 amino acids. Trimming cost V 4 bases and J 5 bases, with 15 bases left between them. As DNA, the CDR3 is TGTGCCAGCAGTTCCGCGGGCCCCCGTGACGAGCAGTACTTC. Residues: CASSSAGPRDEQYF.

This chain uses TRBV5-1 with TRBJ1-2; 7 nucleotides agree with TRBD1. V shed 3 bases and J 7 bases; nucleotides not matched to a gene: 12. The CDR3 is 15 residues long. Germline CDR1 SGHRS, CDR2 YFSETQ. The CDR3 protein is CASSWAGQIDPGYTF. The CDR3 bases are TGCGCCAGCAGCTGGGCGGGACAGATCGACCCTGGCTACACCTTC.

As for this clone: This same CDR3 is encoded by further DNA sequences in the sample. The gene calls are TRBV5-4 and TRBJ2-1; 7 bases are shared with TRBD2. Germline values: CDR1 SGHNT, CDR2 YYREEE (reference sequence). With 0 bases clipped from V and 1 base from J, the junction kept 1 base outside the gene matches. The CDR3 has 15 amino acids. CDR3 protein: CASSLGGGSYNEQFF. The DNA for the CDR3 is TGTGCCAGCAGCTTGGGGGGGGGTTCCTACAATGAGCAGTTCTTC.

This chain uses TRBV19 with TRBJ2-1; tentatively, D is TRBD1 (6 bases). Looked up from germline, CDR1 is LNHDA and CDR2 is SQIVND (reference sequence). V was cut by 5 bases and J by 5 bases, with 19 bases left in between. The CDR3 loop spans 16 amino acids. DNA of the CDR3: TGTGCCAGTAGTCCCTTTGCGGTGGACAGAAACAATGAGCAGTTCTTC. It codes for CASSPFAVDRNNEQFF.

This clone was found a few times. This chain joins TRBV25-1 and TRBJ2-1; 7 bases line up with TRBD1. With V trimmed by 8 bases and J by 0 bases, 7 bases remained unmatched. From germline, CDR1 is MGHDK and CDR2 SYGVNS. This CDR3 contains 15 residues. CDR3 DNA: TGTGCCAGCCTTGGGACAGCGAGCTCCTACAATGAGCAGTTCTTC. Its protein is CASLGTASSYNEQFF.

The V call is TRBV19, the J call TRBJ1-5; 7 bases line up with TRBD1. Germline V gene sequence: CDR1 LNHDA, CDR2 SQIVND (reference sequence). The ends lost 6 bases at V and 0 bases at J; junction bases unmatched: 8. The CDR3 loop spans 16 amino acids. CDR3 bases: TGTGCCAGTAGCAAGGGGGACAGCTATAGCAATCAGCCCCAGCATTTT. It translates to CASSKGDSYSNQPQHF.

The chain couples TRBV7-9 to TRBJ2-5; 9 positions match TRBD2. CDR3 size: 15 residues. V shed 8 bases and J 5 bases; nucleotides not matched to a gene: 12. The germline V gene has CDR1 SEHNR and CDR2 FQNEAQ (reference sequence). The CDR3 region has the DNA TGTGCCAGCGAGCTTGTAGCGGGAGCCGCCGAGACCCAGTACTTC. Amino acid sequence: CASELVAGAAETQYF.

This clone has more than one count but fewer than ten. V usage is TRBV28 and J usage is TRBJ1-4; TRBD1 agrees at 7 bases. Looked up from germline, CDR1 is MDHEN and CDR2 is SYDVKM. With V trimmed by 6 bases and J by 1 base, 5 bases remained unmatched. The CDR3 contains 15 residues. This CDR3 is CASSLNRGTNEKLFF. The CDR3 coding sequence is TGTGCCAGCAGCTTAAACAGGGGAACTAATGAAAAACTGTTTTTT.

The chain employs TRBV18 and TRBJ2-1, with 8 bases that match TRBD2. Germline-derived CDR1 and CDR2 are KGHSH and LQKENI. Trimming cost V 3 bases and J 4 bases; bases outside gene matches: 11. The CDR3 is made up of 17 amino acids. CDR3 sequence: CASSPLSTGGIYNEQFF. Written as DNA, the CDR3 is TGTGCCAGCTCACCTCTATCCACGGGAGGGATTTACAATGAGCAGTTCTTC.

The chain carries TRBV6-6 and TRBJ1-1, with a possible D match to TRBD1 (5 bases). Germline values: CDR1 MNHNY, CDR2 SVGAGI (reference sequence). The CDR3 is 13 amino acids. Between the trimmed V and J ends, which lost 6 bases and 6 bases, there was a span of 14 bases. CDR3: CASSALREAEAFF. For the CDR3, the DNA is TGTGCCAGCAGCGCGCTCAGGGAAGCTGAAGCTTTCTTT.

The table lists this clone with a count of one. The genes are TRBV11-3 and TRBJ2-5, with 12 bases fitting TRBD1. Germline V gene sequence: CDR1 SGHNT, CDR2 YENEEA. V shed 5 bases and J 5 bases; nucleotides not matched to a gene: 9. The CDR3 has 16 residues. The chain's CDR3 is CASSPSGTGGFETQYF. In nucleotides, the CDR3 is TGTGCCAGCAGCCCCAGTGGGACAGGGGGCTTTGAGACCCAGTACTTC.

In its sample, this clone was seen a few times. The sample carries other DNA sequences with the same CDR3. The rearrangement joins TRBV5-4 to TRBJ1-1; 9 bases are a match to TRBD1. After removal of 4 bases from V and 4 bases from J, the junction contained 5 bases not matched to a gene. The germline CDR1 and CDR2 sequences are SGHNT and YYREEE (reference sequence). The CDR3 has 14 amino acids. CDR3: CASSVGQGGTEAFF. The CDR3 bases are TGTGCCAGCAGCGTGGGACAGGGAGGCACTGAAGCTTTCTTT.

This clone was seen only once. The chain links TRBV7-9 to TRBJ2-5, with 13 positions matching TRBD2. V lost 5 bases and J lost 4; bases outside the gene matches: 7. The CDR3 totals 16 residues. Per germline, CDR1 SEHNR and CDR2 FQNEAQ (reference sequence). CDR3 DNA: TGTGCCAGCAGCCCCTGGACTAGCGGGAGTCGAGAGACCCAGTACTTC. Translating it yields CASSPWTSGSRETQYF.

This chain joins TRBV9 and TRBJ2-1; 8 bases match TRBD2. This CDR3 spans 15 amino acids. After removal of 6 bases from V and 1 base from J, the junction contained 6 bases not matched to a gene. Germline CDR1 SGDLS, CDR2 YYNGEE. The CDR3 sequence: CASTLAGTSYNEQFF. As DNA, the CDR3 is TGTGCCAGCACCTTAGCGGGGACTTCCTACAATGAGCAGTTCTTC.

The chain carries TRBV6-1 and TRBJ2-3; TRBD2 aligns across 13 bases. The junction had 3 bases not matched to a gene; V was cut back by 7 bases and J by 2 bases. The CDR3 extends over 15 amino acids. Germline assignment: CDR1 MNHNS and CDR2 SASEGT. In DNA, the CDR3 is TGTGCCAGCAAGACTAGCGGGGGGCCCACAGATACGCAGTATTTT. It is translated as CASKTSGGPTDTQYF.

V gene TRBV5-1 combines with J gene TRBJ2-1, with TRBD2 matching 14 bases. This CDR3 is 18 amino acids long. Germline lookup yields CDR1 SGHRS and CDR2 YFSETQ. V lost 2 bases and J lost 8; bases outside the gene matches: 12. The CDR3 region is CASSLMTSGGATHYEQFF. The CDR3 nucleotides read TGCGCCAGCAGCTTAATGACTAGCGGGGGGGCGACTCATTATGAGCAGTTCTTC.

The chain has TRBV7-2 and TRBJ2-7; 8 positions match TRBD2. CDR1 is SGHTA and CDR2 is FQGNSA in the germline V gene. V was clipped by 2 bases and J by 2 bases; unmatched bases: 5. CDR3 size: 15 residues. Here the CDR3 DNA reads TGTGCCAGCAGCTTATATCGGGGGGGAACCTACGAGCAGTACTTC. Its protein is CASSLYRGGTYEQYF.

The genes are TRBV25-1 and TRBJ2-3; D is perhaps TRBD2 (6 bases). The CDR3 has 14 amino acids. V was clipped by 8 bases and J by 1 base, with 13 bases between them. Germline V gene sequence: CDR1 MGHDK, CDR2 SYGVNS. The CDR3 coding sequence is TGTGCCAGCCAGGACTGGGGGGGCACAGATACGCAGTATTTT. It is translated as CASQDWGGTDTQYF.

There are a few counts of this clone. V is TRBV5-6 and J is TRBJ2-7, with 7 bases that match TRBD1. The CDR3 consists of 14 residues. Germline values: CDR1 SGHDT, CDR2 YYEEEE. V shed 4 bases and J 4 bases; nucleotides not matched to a gene: 8. In DNA, the CDR3 is TGTGCCAGCAGCCTACAGGGGCCGACTTACGAGCAGTACTTC. Its translation: CASSLQGPTYEQYF.

This chain connects TRBV19 to TRBJ1-2; 7 positions agree with TRBD1. This CDR3 is built from 16 residues. From germline, CDR1 is LNHDA and CDR2 SQIVND (reference sequence). Unmatched junction bases numbered 15, after V lost 5 bases and J lost 6 bases. The CDR3 DNA is TGTGCCAGTAGTCCCCCCACGGGGACAGTTTCCGATGGCTACACCTTC. It codes for CASSPPTGTVSDGYTF. Together with reference TRBV19 and TRBJ1-2, the CDR3 gives the full variable domain: DGGITQSPKYLFRKEGQNVTLSCEQNLNHDAMYWYRQDPGQGLRLIYYSQIVNDFQKGDIAEGYSVSREKKESFPLTVTSAQKNPTAFYLCASSPPTGTVSDGYTFGSGTRLTVV.